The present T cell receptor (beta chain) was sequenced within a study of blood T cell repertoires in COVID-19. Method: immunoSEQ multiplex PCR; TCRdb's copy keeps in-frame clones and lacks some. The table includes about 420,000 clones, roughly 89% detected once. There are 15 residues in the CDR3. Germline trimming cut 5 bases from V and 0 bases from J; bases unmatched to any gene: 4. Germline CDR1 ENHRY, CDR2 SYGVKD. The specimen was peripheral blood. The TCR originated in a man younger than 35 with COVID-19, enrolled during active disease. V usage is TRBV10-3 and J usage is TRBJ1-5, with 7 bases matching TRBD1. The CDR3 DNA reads TGTGCCATCAGTCTGACAGGGAATAGCAATCAGCCCCAGCATTTT. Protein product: CAISLTGNSNQPQHF.